Each of the 4 T cell receptor beta chains below was sequenced from the same sample in a study of T cell clones after liver transplantation (dated 2019 in TCRdb). This specimen's time point label, per the study, means: pre-transplant. The method behind the library was the immunoSEQ multiplex PCR assay. As stored in TCRdb, this immuneACCESS dataset retains in-frame rearrangements with V and J assigned. A fraction of the clones does not appear; measured against another copy, unresolved V genes explain less than half of the discrepancy, and the remainder lacks a known reason. The sample table lists 55,000 to 80,000 clones, 90% of them with a count of one. The leading ten clones occupy less than 3.5% of the sample. Source: CD4+ T cells from blood, taken before liver transplant. The receptors derive from a human donor who received a liver transplant.

CDR3 residues: CASSLGLAPYEQYF. The CDR3 DNA follows: TGTGCCAGCAGTCTCGGACTAGCCCCCTACGAGCAGTACTTC. The rearrangement links TRBV2 to TRBJ2-7; 8 bases match TRBD2. Trimming removed 5 bases from V and 2 bases from J; junction bases left unmatched: 5. Germline V lookup: CDR1 SNHLY, CDR2 FYNNEI. The CDR3 spans 14 residues.

The chain joins TRBV19 to TRBJ1-2, with 9 bases lining up with TRBD1. The V segment lost 7 bases and the J segment 5 bases; nucleotides outside the gene matches: 11. Per germline, CDR1 LNHDA and CDR2 SQIVND (reference sequence). This CDR3 has 15 amino acids. CDR3 sequence: CASTPRVQGAYGYTF. The CDR3 DNA follows: TGTGCCAGTACCCCCAGGGTACAGGGGGCGTATGGCTACACCTTC.

The J gene is TRBJ2-7, the V gene TRBV15; 7 bases are a match to TRBD1. The CDR3 runs 16 residues. Trimming cost V 3 bases and J 1 base; bases outside gene matches: 9. Germline CDR1 and CDR2: LNHNV and YYDKDF (reference sequence). The CDR3 nucleotides read TGTGCCACCAGCAGGAACCCCGGGACAGCATCCTACGAGCAGTACTTC. Translating gives CATSRNPGTASYEQYF.

The V call is TRBV6-5, the J call TRBJ1-4, with a tentative D call TRBD1 (5 bases). The germline V gene encodes CDR1 MNHEY and CDR2 SVGAGI. The CDR3 is 12 residues long. Trimming pared 8 bases from V and 8 bases from J, leaving 12 bases between. CDR3 sequence: CASAQGREKLFF. In nucleotides, the CDR3 is TGTGCCAGCGCCCAGGGACGGGAAAAACTGTTTTTT.